Presented here are 30 T cell receptor beta chains from one specimen sequenced in a study of T cells in Graves' hyperthyroidism and ophthalmopathy (dated by TCRdb to the late 2010s). The library was prepared using multiplex PCR. Sequencing instrument: Illumina HiSeq 2000. Amplification of TCR beta CDR3 regions was carried out from RNA transcripts. A first-round RT-PCR of the TCR CDR3 used the HTBI primer set with the Qiagen OneStep RT-PCR kit. The public reads were reprocessed in TCRdb via fastp at Q25 and MiXCR, keeping in-frame beta chains. CDR3 protein duplicates are merged, each entry listing the most common genes and DNA. This sample has approximately 600,000 distinct CDR3 sequences in its table, and roughly 17% of those were observed once. The ten largest make up around 4% of the sample. Sequenced material: blood. These receptors came from a woman in her 30s with Graves' hyperthyroidism.

In this sample, this clonotype turned up a few times. The chain employs TRBV29-1 and TRBJ2-1; D is possibly TRBD1 (6 bases). The CDR3 sequence is 14 residues long. Germline V gene data show CDR1 as SQVTM and CDR2 as ANQGSEA. The V end lost 0 bases, the J end lost 4 bases, and 10 bases lay between the germline ends. The CDR3 loop reads CSVEDPRGYNEQFF. CDR3 bases: TGCAGCGTTGAAGATCCCAGGGGATACAATGAGCAGTTCTTC.

In this sample, this clonotype turned up a few times. The DNA for the CDR3 is TGCGCCAGCAGCTTGGAAGCTCCAGGGAATAATGAAAAACTGTTTTTT. This sequence encodes CASSLEAPGNNEKLFF. The rearrangement uses TRBV5-1 and TRBJ1-4; D might be TRBD1 (5 bases). The CDR3 has 16 amino acids. Trimming shortened V by 0 bases and J by 4 bases, and 13 bases separated the two germline ends. Germline V gene data show CDR1 as SGHRS and CDR2 as YFSETQ.

This clonotype has more than one count but fewer than ten. CDR3 nucleotide sequence: TGTGCCAGCAGCGTAGCCCCCACCCTTTTCTACGAGCAGTACTTC. Its translation: CASSVAPTLFYEQYF. The chain uses TRBV9 and TRBJ2-7; no clear D. CDR1 and CDR2 (germline): SGDLS, YYNGEE. V was pared by 0 bases and J by 3 bases, with 13 bases between. The length of the CDR3 is 15 residues.

This clonotype has at least ten counts. Here the CDR3 reads CASSVRSTYEQYF. The CDR3 DNA reads as TGTGCCAGCAGTGTAAGGTCGACCTACGAGCAGTACTTC. The V call is TRBV6-1, the J call TRBJ2-7; D uncertain. Germline V lookup: CDR1 MNHNS, CDR2 SASEGT. V gave up 4 bases and J gave up 2 bases, with 9 bases separating them. CDR3 size: 13 residues.

About this clonotype itself: Since no conserved phenylalanine or tryptophan closes the CDR3, a read error is the likely cause. CDR3 protein: CSVVSSTYEQYS. In nucleotides, the CDR3 is TGCAGCGTTGTGAGCAGCACCTACGAGCAGTACTCC. This sequence joins TRBV29-1 and TRBJ2-7, with D hard to call. This CDR3 region has 12 residues. Germline-derived CDR1 and CDR2 are SQVTM and ANQGSEA. The V end lost 4 bases, the J end lost 2 bases, and 9 bases lay between the germline ends.

In its sample, this clonotype was seen many times. The V and J genes are TRBV28 and TRBJ2-7; 7 bases align to TRBD2. J gave up 3 bases and V 7 bases, and 6 bases lay outside the gene matches. The CDR3 totals 13 residues. Germline lookup yields CDR1 MDHEN and CDR2 SYDVKM. CDR3: CASKPSGGYEQYF. In DNA, the CDR3 is TGTGCCAGCAAGCCTAGCGGAGGCTACGAGCAGTACTTC.

The chain combines TRBV6-2 or TRBV6-3 with TRBJ2-3; TRBD1 or TRBD2 may be the D gene (5 bases each). The germline V gene encodes CDR1 MNHEY and CDR2 SVGEGT. The CDR3 has 15 residues. The V gene lost 6 bases and the J gene lost 4 bases, with 17 bases spanning the gap. The CDR3, as DNA: TGTGCCAGCAGGCTCTTTGAGGGGTCCGCAGATACGCAGTATTTT. It is translated as CASRLFEGSADTQYF.

This clonotype was detected a few times. The rearrangement uses TRBV6-1 and TRBJ1-5; 8 positions match TRBD1. The CDR3 runs 15 residues. The germline CDR1 and CDR2 sequences are MNHNS and SASEGT. Germline trimming cut 6 bases from V and 3 bases from J; bases unmatched to any gene: 7. CDR3 residues: CASRKTGAINQPQHF. The CDR3 bases are TGTGCCAGCAGAAAGACAGGGGCCATCAATCAGCCCCAGCATTTT.

Many counts were recorded for this clonotype. V is TRBV28 and J is TRBJ2-5; D is unclear. The CDR3 runs to 12 residues. The V end was cut by 3 bases, the J end by 9 bases, with 11 bases between. From germline, CDR1 is MDHEN and CDR2 SYDVKM. CDR3 DNA sequence: TGTGCCAGCAGTTTGAATCGGGTTTCCCAGTACTTC. Translating gives CASSLNRVSQYF.

The chain couples TRBV2 to TRBJ1-4, with D perhaps matching TRBD1 (6 bases). The germline CDR1 and CDR2 sequences are SNHLY and FYNNEI. This CDR3 contains 15 residues. V was shortened by 5 bases and J by 5 bases, with 15 bases between the two germline ends. The CDR3 DNA reads as TGTGCCAGCAGTAACCGGGACACCTCGAATGAAAAACTGTTTTTT. Its protein is CASSNRDTSNEKLFF.

This clonotype was seen ten or more times. This sequence joins TRBV5-1 and TRBJ2-2; 12 bases agree with TRBD2. Looked up from germline, CDR1 is SGHRS and CDR2 is YFSETQ. This CDR3 has 17 residues. Losses at the gene ends were 0 bases for V and 5 bases for J; bases not matched to a gene: 5. The DNA for the CDR3 is TGCGCCAGCAGCTTGGATGGGACTAGCGGGCCAACCGGGGAGCTGTTTTTT. It specifies CASSLDGTSGPTGELFF.

This clonotype turned up a few times. The CDR3 sequence: CASSHLAGGYNEQFF. CDR3 bases: TGTGCCAGCAGTCATCTGGCGGGGGGGTACAATGAGCAGTTCTTC. The rearrangement uses TRBV14 and TRBJ2-1; 9 bases agree with TRBD2. V trimming: 6 bases; J trimming: 4 bases; junction bases outside the gene matches: 7. From germline, CDR1 is SGHDN and CDR2 FVKESK. This CDR3 spans 15 amino acids. The full variable domain, its missing parts supplied by reference TRBV14 and TRBJ2-1, is EAGVTQFPSHSVIEKGQTVTLRCDPISGHDNLYWYRRVMGKEIKFLLHFVKESKQDESGMPNNRFLAERTGGTYSTLKVQPAELEDSGVYFCASSHLAGGYNEQFFGPGTRLTVL.

The rearrangement joins TRBV28 to TRBJ1-2, with 7 bases fitting TRBD1. The CDR3 totals 15 residues. V was clipped by 6 bases and J by 4 bases; unmatched bases: 11. Germline values: CDR1 MDHEN, CDR2 SYDVKM. The CDR3 protein is CASRDETGNRYGYTF. CDR3 coding DNA: TGTGCCAGCAGGGATGAGACAGGGAACCGCTATGGCTACACCTTC.

This clonotype has ten or more counts. The chain couples TRBV5-6 to TRBJ2-3, with D unclear. Germline V lookup: CDR1 SGHDT, CDR2 YYEEEE. CDR3 length: 13 amino acids. Trimming left V 4 bases short and J 5 bases short, with 11 bases between. The CDR3 region has the DNA TGTGCCAGCAGCCCCATGACCCGAGATACGCAGTATTTT. Translating it yields CASSPMTRDTQYF.

This clonotype was counted at least ten times. The chain combines TRBV6-1 with TRBJ2-7; TRBD2 aligns across 13 bases. J lost 7 bases, V lost 7 bases, and 7 bases had no gene match. CDR3 length: 14 residues. CDR1 and CDR2 (germline): MNHNS, SASEGT. The CDR3 DNA sequence: TGTGCCAGCACAAAACTAGCGGGAGGGGTAGAGCAGTACTTC. Translating gives CASTKLAGGVEQYF.

This clonotype occurred a few times. The chain combines TRBV4-1 with TRBJ2-5; the match to TRBD2 covers 9 bases. The CDR3 contains 16 residues. Germline CDR1 is MGHRA and CDR2 is YSYEKL. The V segment lost 0 bases and the J segment 5 bases; nucleotides outside the gene matches: 7. CDR3 sequence reads: CASSQESSGSWETQYF. The CDR3 DNA reads TGCGCCAGCAGCCAAGAGAGTAGCGGGAGCTGGGAGACCCAGTACTTC.

This clonotype was detected a few times. The gene calls are TRBV19 and TRBJ2-5; the match to TRBD2 covers 10 bases. This CDR3 region has 15 residues. Germline V gene lookup returns CDR1 LNHDA and CDR2 SQIVND (reference sequence). The trim removed 3 bases at V and 1 base at J, leaving 2 bases unmatched. This chain's CDR3 is CASSIRTSGQETQYF. The CDR3 nucleotides read TGTGCCAGTAGTATTAGGACTAGCGGCCAAGAGACCCAGTACTTC.

The chain combines TRBV12-3 or TRBV12-4 with TRBJ2-5; 9 positions agree with TRBD2. This CDR3 is built from 14 residues. The ends lost 6 bases at V and 1 base at J; junction bases unmatched: 3. The CDR3 protein is CASRAGGIQETQYF. CDR3 DNA sequence: TGTGCCAGCAGGGCGGGGGGGATCCAAGAGACCCAGTACTTC.

This clonotype was observed many times. The chain uses TRBV28 and TRBJ1-5; D is unresolved. Germline V gives CDR1 MDHEN, CDR2 SYDVKM. The CDR3 runs 15 residues. Trimming left V 10 bases short and J 4 bases short, with 20 bases between. Written as DNA, the CDR3 is TGTGCCACCCTGGCGGCGTCAATAGGAAATCAGCCCCAGCATTTT. Amino acids: CATLAASIGNQPQHF.

The V call is TRBV24-1, the J call TRBJ2-1; 7 nucleotides agree with TRBD2. The V segment lost 6 bases and the J segment 0 bases; nucleotides outside the gene matches: 7. This CDR3 contains 16 residues. Germline V gene data show CDR1 as KGHDR and CDR2 as SFDVKD. The CDR3 reads CATSSSGASSYNEQFF. CDR3 sequence (DNA): TGTGCCACCAGTTCAAGCGGGGCGAGCTCCTACAATGAGCAGTTCTTC.

In this sample, this clonotype turned up many times. The J gene is TRBJ2-1, the V gene TRBV12-5; 13 bases map to TRBD2. This CDR3 is built from 20 residues. V was pared by 2 bases and J by 0 bases, with 10 bases of the junction left unmatched. Germline assignment: CDR1 LGHNT and CDR2 FRNRAP. Written as DNA, the CDR3 is TGTGCTAGTGGTTTGTTACCGGGACTAGCGGGGTATAGCTCCTACAATGAGCAGTTCTTC. Translated: CASGLLPGLAGYSSYNEQFF.

The CDR3 nucleotides read TGTGCCAGCAGCAAACTAGCGGGAGGTTCCGCAGATACGCAGTATTTT. Its translation: CASSKLAGGSADTQYF. The chain links TRBV11-2 to TRBJ2-3; 12 nucleotides line up with TRBD2. Germline V gene sequence: CDR1 SGHAT, CDR2 FQNNGV. The CDR3 covers 16 residues. V lost 5 bases, J lost 4 bases, and 7 bases stayed unmatched.

The table lists this clonotype with a few counts. The V call is TRBV9, the J call TRBJ2-3; 12 nucleotides align to TRBD2. The trim removed 3 bases at V and 1 base at J, leaving 9 bases unmatched. In germline, CDR1 is SGDLS, CDR2 YYNGEE. The CDR3 sequence is 18 residues long. CDR3 sequence: CASSAFPSGRAGTDTQYF. CDR3 nucleotide sequence: TGTGCCAGCAGCGCCTTCCCTAGCGGGAGGGCCGGCACAGATACGCAGTATTTT.

J is TRBJ1-1 and V is TRBV2; a weak D match, TRBD1 (5 bases). Germline assignment: CDR1 SNHLY and CDR2 FYNNEI. Trimming cost V 4 bases and J 3 bases, with 15 bases left between them. The length of the CDR3 is 15 residues. The CDR3 region has the DNA TGTGCCAGCAGTGCGTATCGGGGGATGGACACTGAAGCTTTCTTT. It translates to CASSAYRGMDTEAFF.

The V gene is TRBV13, the J gene TRBJ1-1; D might be TRBD1 (5 bases). The CDR3 has 16 residues. Germline values: CDR1 PRHDT, CDR2 FYEKMQ (reference sequence). Trimming took 5 bases from V and 0 from J, leaving 16 bases between them. The CDR3 bases are TGTGCCAGCAGCCCTCGGGACGGCGACTTGAACACTGAAGCTTTCTTT. Its protein product is CASSPRDGDLNTEAFF.

This clonotype was observed a handful of times. The J gene is TRBJ1-5, the V gene TRBV10-3; D remains ambiguous. V dropped 3 bases and J dropped 10 bases, with 16 bases sitting between them. Germline V gene lookup returns CDR1 ENHRY and CDR2 SYGVKD. The CDR3 length is 14 residues. The CDR3 is CAISEGGRANPQHF. CDR3 sequence (DNA): TGTGCCATCAGTGAAGGTGGCAGAGCAAATCCCCAGCATTTT.

At least ten counts were recorded for this clonotype. The chain recombines TRBV29-1 with TRBJ2-1; TRBD1 aligns across 7 bases. The CDR3 is 14 amino acids. Losses at the gene ends were 4 bases for V and 6 bases for J; bases not matched to a gene: 9. Germline CDR1 is SQVTM and CDR2 is ANQGSEA. This CDR3 is CSVAGTEGANEQFF. CDR3 bases: TGCAGCGTTGCCGGGACAGAGGGTGCCAATGAGCAGTTCTTC.

Of note for this clonotype: A much larger clone differs from this one at a single base, so this may be a read error. This sequence joins TRBV5-1 and TRBJ2-3; D gene ambiguous. The V end lost 7 bases, the J end lost 5 bases, and 17 bases lay between the germline ends. The CDR3 loop spans 14 amino acids. The germline V gene has CDR1 SGHRS and CDR2 YFSETQ. CDR3 sequence: CASVSLLGEDTQYF. The DNA of the CDR3 is TGCGCCAGCGTCTCCTTACTTGGGGAAGATACGCAGTATTTT.

This clonotype was counted between two and nine times. This rearrangement joins TRBV7-2 to TRBJ2-3; D call uncertain. The CDR3 runs 14 residues. Trimming stripped 5 bases from V and 4 bases from J, with 13 bases between. The germline V gene has CDR1 SGHTA and CDR2 FQGNSA. The CDR3 protein is CASSRSLGADTQYF. In DNA, the CDR3 is TGTGCCAGCAGCCGGAGCCTTGGCGCAGATACGCAGTATTTT. Full variable domain (missing parts from reference TRBV7-2 and TRBJ2-3): GAGVSQSPSNKVTEKGKDVELRCDPISGHTALYWYRQSLGQGLEFLIYFQGNSAPDKSGLPSDRFSAERTGGSVSTLTIQRTQQEDSAVYLCASSRSLGADTQYFGPGTRLTVL.

Concerning this clonotype: This may be a read error: a much more frequent sequence differs by one nucleotide. The rearrangement uses TRBV20-1 and TRBJ2-7; the D gene is possibly TRBD2 (5 bases). Germline assignment: CDR1 DFQATT and CDR2 SNEGSKA (reference sequence). The CDR3 runs 14 residues. The CDR3 coding sequence is TGCAGAGCTAGTTTTCGGGAAGATGGGTACGAGCAGTACTTC. Translation gives CRASFREDGYEQYF.